The 17 T cell receptor beta chains below were found in one sample sequenced in a study of blood T cells in healthy people across ages. Sample-barcoded 5' priming and a J-beta primer mix drove a second PCR of about 6 to 12 cycles. MiXCR was run by TCRdb on the 5' RACE reads, yielding one entry per CDR3 protein. The table records 850,000 to 1,000,000 distinct CDR3 sequences, roughly 52% of them present only once. The sequencing sample was made of blood. The receptors shown here come from a man aged 25-45 years in good health.

This clonotype was observed many times. This chain connects TRBV29-1 to TRBJ2-3; D gene uncertain. Deletions cut 7 bases from V and 2 bases from J, with 4 bases between. The CDR3 totals 10 residues. Germline V gene data show CDR1 as SQVTM and CDR2 as ANQGSEA. This chain's CDR3 is CSAHTDTQYF. As DNA, the CDR3 is TGCAGCGCACACACAGATACGCAGTATTTT.

The chain carries TRBV3-1 and TRBJ2-3; a possible D gene is TRBD1 (5 bases). CDR3 length: 13 amino acids. Between the trimmed V and J ends, which lost 0 bases and 9 bases, there was a span of 10 bases. Looked up from germline, CDR1 is LGHDT and CDR2 is YNNKEL (reference sequence). CDR3 in amino acids: CASSQDSTGTQYF. CDR3 coding DNA: TGTGCCAGCAGCCAAGACAGCACAGGCACGCAGTATTTT.

The DNA for the CDR3 is TGCAGTGCTAATAGTAAAAAAGCGGGGGACTACAATGAGCAGTTCTTC. It specifies CSANSKKAGDYNEQFF. The chain has TRBV20-1 and TRBJ2-1, with 8 bases aligning to TRBD2. Germline V gives CDR1 DFQATT, CDR2 SNEGSKA (reference sequence). The trim removed 4 bases at V and 3 bases at J, leaving 11 bases unmatched. This CDR3 region has 16 residues.

The chain joins TRBV5-1 to TRBJ2-3, with 10 bases identical to TRBD2. The CDR3 is made up of 17 amino acids. The V segment lost 0 bases and the J segment 4 bases; nucleotides outside the gene matches: 8. Per the germline V gene, CDR1 is SGHRS and CDR2 is YFSETQ. The CDR3 region is CASSLAAGLATSDTQYF. CDR3 bases: TGCGCCAGCAGCTTGGCCGCGGGACTAGCGACGTCAGATACGCAGTATTTT.

The rearrangement links TRBV9 to TRBJ2-5; perhaps D is TRBD1 or TRBD2 (6 bases each). CDR3 length: 16 amino acids. Per germline, CDR1 SGDLS and CDR2 YYNGEE. Trimming shortened V by 2 bases and J by 4 bases, and 18 bases separated the two germline ends. The CDR3 nucleotides are TGTGCCAGCAGCGTTGGGGGCGGGGCAGGGCGAGAGACCCAGTACTTC. This codes for CASSVGGGAGRETQYF.

This clonotype was seen many times. This chain uses TRBV20-1 with TRBJ2-4; D is uncertain. The CDR3 consists of 11 residues. V gave up 3 bases and J gave up 7 bases, with 7 bases separating them. The germline V gene encodes CDR1 DFQATT and CDR2 SNEGSKA (reference sequence). CDR3 protein: CSASTGNIQYF. The CDR3 nucleotides are TGCAGTGCTAGTACCGGGAACATTCAGTACTTC.

The CDR3 DNA sequence: TGCAGTGCTAGTATATCTGTTACCCAAGAGACCCAGTACTTC. Its translation is CSASISVTQETQYF. This sequence joins TRBV20-1 and TRBJ2-5; D is uncertain. From germline, CDR1 is DFQATT and CDR2 SNEGSKA (reference sequence). Trimming pared 3 bases from V and 1 base from J, leaving 12 bases between. CDR3 size: 14 residues.

This chain uses TRBV6-1 with TRBJ1-5, with D maybe TRBD1 (5 bases). V lost 2 bases and J lost 6, with 8 bases in between. This CDR3 is built from 13 residues. Germline V gene lookup returns CDR1 MNHNS and CDR2 SASEGT. The CDR3 reads CASSEWGGQPQHF. For the CDR3, the DNA is TGTGCCAGCAGTGAATGGGGCGGTCAGCCCCAGCATTTT.

The V gene is TRBV29-1, the J gene TRBJ2-1; D tentatively reads TRBD1 or TRBD2 (5 bases each). Trimming stripped 3 bases from V and 3 bases from J, with 12 bases between. CDR1 is SQVTM and CDR2 is ANQGSEA in the germline V gene. This CDR3 region has 14 residues. CDR3 loop: CSVDASGRYNEQFF. CDR3 DNA: TGCAGCGTTGATGCGTCGGGGCGCTACAATGAGCAGTTCTTC.

V gene TRBV6-5 combines with J gene TRBJ2-5; D is uncertain. The ends were cut back, 0 bases at V and 2 bases at J, with 10 bases in the middle. This CDR3 has 15 amino acids. Germline CDR1 MNHEY, CDR2 SVGAGI. The CDR3 here is CASSYSPGTQETQYF. Written as DNA, the CDR3 is TGTGCCAGCAGTTACTCGCCAGGAACACAAGAGACCCAGTACTTC.

Concerning this clonotype itself: A clone one base away is much larger, so this may be a read error. The chain recombines TRBV10-3 with TRBJ1-2; TRBD1 aligns across 7 bases. The CDR3 has 13 amino acids. Germline lookup yields CDR1 ENHRY and CDR2 SYGVKD. V was clipped by 6 bases and J by 8 bases; unmatched bases: 9. DNA of the CDR3: TGTGCCATCAGGACAGGGAGATCCGGCGGCTACACCTTC. Translated, it gives CAIRTGRSGGYTF.

This clonotype showed up just a few times. The J gene is TRBJ1-2, the V gene TRBV29-1; D might be TRBD1 (5 bases). CDR3 length: 12 residues. Germline CDR1 and CDR2: SQVTM and ANQGSEA. V was trimmed by 4 bases and J by 5 bases, leaving 11 bases between them. CDR3 bases: TGCAGCGTTGTGGGGCACCTATATGGCTACACCTTC. As protein: CSVVGHLYGYTF.

V usage is TRBV27 and J usage is TRBJ1-5; D gene unclear. The CDR3 runs 15 residues. CDR1 and CDR2 from the germline V gene are MNHEY and SMNVEV (reference sequence). V dropped 5 bases and J dropped 6 bases, with 17 bases sitting between them. CDR3: CASSHGSAWGQPQHF. CDR3 DNA: TGTGCCAGCAGTCACGGGTCCGCTTGGGGTCAGCCCCAGCATTTT.

This clonotype was seen once. This chain uses TRBV27 with TRBJ1-6; TRBD1 might be the D (6 bases). Germline CDR1 is MNHEY and CDR2 is SMNVEV (reference sequence). The V and J ends lost 0 bases and 7 bases respectively, with 10 bases between them. This CDR3 comprises 15 residues. For the CDR3, the DNA is TGTGCCAGCAGTTTATCCGGACAGATAAATTCACCCCTCCACTTT. Amino acid sequence: CASSLSGQINSPLHF.

This clonotype was observed a few times. The rearrangement joins TRBV2 to TRBJ2-1, with D perhaps given as TRBD1 or TRBD2 (5 bases each). Germline V gives CDR1 SNHLY, CDR2 FYNNEI. The CDR3 is 17 residues long. V lost 8 bases to trimming and J lost 2 bases, with 22 bases between them. CDR3 residues: CASGTMPSKLTYNEQFF. The CDR3 DNA reads TGTGCCAGCGGGACGATGCCCTCTAAACTAACCTACAATGAGCAGTTCTTC. Using reference TRBV2 and TRBJ2-1 for the parts outside the CDR3, the full variable domain is EPEVTQTPSHQVTQMGQEVILRCVPISNHLYFYWYRQILGQKVEFLVSFYNNEISEKSEIFDDQFSVERPDGSNFTLKIRSTKLEDSAMYFCASGTMPSKLTYNEQFFGPGTRLTVL.

This chain links TRBV5-1 with TRBJ2-3; the D gene is possibly TRBD1 (5 bases). CDR1 and CDR2 from the germline V gene are SGHRS and YFSETQ. This CDR3 contains 14 residues. V dropped 5 bases and J dropped 1 base, with 11 bases sitting between them. The CDR3 reads CASSPDTRTDTQYF. The DNA of the CDR3 is TGCGCCAGCAGTCCGGACACGCGCACAGATACGCAGTATTTT.

This rearrangement joins TRBV2 to TRBJ2-5, with D perhaps TRBD1 (5 bases). The CDR3 runs 13 residues. Looked up from germline, CDR1 is SNHLY and CDR2 is FYNNEI. V was pared by 7 bases and J by 5 bases, with 14 bases between. Here the CDR3 reads CASTAGNMETQYF. CDR3 nucleotide sequence: TGTGCCAGCACAGCAGGGAATATGGAGACCCAGTACTTC. Drawing the rest from reference TRBV2 and TRBJ2-5, the complete variable domain is EPEVTQTPSHQVTQMGQEVILRCVPISNHLYFYWYRQILGQKVEFLVSFYNNEISEKSEIFDDQFSVERPDGSNFTLKIRSTKLEDSAMYFCASTAGNMETQYFGPGTRLLVL.